This record concerns one T cell receptor (beta chain) sequence. These data come from a study of shared clonotypes between healthy human individuals. Across the study: CD4 naive cells filled three plates per donor, CD4 memory three, CD8 naive two and CD8 memory one.

CDR1 and CDR2 from the germline V gene are SGHTS and YDEGEE. With 1 base removed from V and 5 bases from J, the gap between germline ends came to 13 bases. This CDR3 is built from 15 residues. The assay ran at deep level. The assay was immunoSEQ multiplex PCR, and TCRdb's table has in-frame clones only and misses some. The sample lists about 2 million clones; approximately 94% were seen once. The naive CD8 subset, CD45RO-negative cells positively selected for CCR7, excluded terminally differentiated effector memory CD45RA+ cells. This sequence joins TRBV5-8 and TRBJ2-1; a weak D match, TRBD2 (5 bases). This sequence originates from a man aged 18-30 years in good health. The material sequenced was naive CD8+ T cells sorted from blood. The CDR3 is CASSLRLAHHNEQFF. The CDR3 coding sequence is TGTGCCAGCAGCTTGAGGCTAGCACACCACAATGAGCAGTTCTTC.